Listed below are T cell receptor beta chains from one sample, sequenced in a study of monozygotic twins with inflammatory bowel disease. TCRdb re-called the 5' RACE reads and catalogs CDR3 proteins one per entry, DNA excluded. This sample's table has 300,000 to 400,000 distinct CDR3 sequences. Sample: blood. All receptors derive from a human donor with ulcerative colitis or Crohn's disease, or a healthy co-twin of an affected twin (not recorded which). CDR3s include the opening cysteine and the closing phenylalanine or tryptophan. Fields, in order: V gene, J gene, CDR3 protein.

v_gene: TRBV30; j_gene: TRBJ1-1; CDR3aa: CAWSVQGNTEAFF
v_gene: TRBV6-2/TRBV6-3; j_gene: TRBJ1-1; CDR3aa: CASSYLGHRGDTEAFF
v_gene: TRBV5-1; j_gene: TRBJ2-1; CDR3aa: CASSSDLLYNEQFF
v_gene: TRBV7-9; j_gene: TRBJ2-7; CDR3aa: CASSLGPPENYEQYF
v_gene: TRBV6-1; j_gene: TRBJ2-3; CDR3aa: CASSPPVERGNTDTQYF
v_gene: TRBV25-1; j_gene: TRBJ2-3; CDR3aa: CASSEWSSASTDTQYF
v_gene: TRBV1; j_gene: TRBJ1-1; CDR3aa: CTSSQGQGATEAFF
v_gene: TRBV7-9; j_gene: TRBJ2-5; CDR3aa: CASSLESETQYF
v_gene: TRBV5-1; j_gene: TRBJ1-5; CDR3aa: CASSLQGAPREPQHF
v_gene: TRBV7-3; j_gene: TRBJ1-1; CDR3aa: CASSPQGGGYTEAFF
v_gene: TRBV7-9; j_gene: TRBJ2-1; CDR3aa: CASSLEDIYEQFF
v_gene: TRBV7-3; j_gene: TRBJ2-1; CDR3aa: CASSFRRGNEQFF
v_gene: TRBV7-3; j_gene: TRBJ1-1; CDR3aa: CASSFGTGVNTEAFF
v_gene: TRBV3-1; j_gene: TRBJ1-4; CDR3aa: CASSPQSEKLFF
v_gene: TRBV6-1; j_gene: TRBJ2-7; CDR3aa: CASRGTGTEAYEQYF
v_gene: TRBV12-3/TRBV12-4; j_gene: TRBJ2-5; CDR3aa: CASSFISGSGETQYF
v_gene: TRBV5-1; j_gene: TRBJ2-5; CDR3aa: CASGSSYTIETQYF
v_gene: TRBV9; j_gene: TRBJ1-1; CDR3aa: CASSGRMNTEAFF
v_gene: TRBV4-3; j_gene: TRBJ1-2; CDR3aa: CASSQVGTGGYGYTF
v_gene: TRBV6-2/TRBV6-3; j_gene: TRBJ1-1; CDR3aa: CASTPAVMNTEAFF
v_gene: TRBV11-1; j_gene: TRBJ2-6; CDR3aa: CASSFSLVTGASSGANVLTF
v_gene: TRBV11-1; j_gene: TRBJ2-1; CDR3aa: CASRMSRAGTKNNNEQFF
v_gene: TRBV27; j_gene: TRBJ2-3; CDR3aa: CASRLKTRTSTDTQYF
v_gene: TRBV9; j_gene: TRBJ1-1; CDR3aa: CASSVVGVGTTEAFF
v_gene: TRBV3-1; j_gene: TRBJ1-5; CDR3aa: CASSPRAGSQPQHF
v_gene: TRBV11-2; j_gene: TRBJ2-1; CDR3aa: CASSLVPASGSSYNEQFF
v_gene: TRBV12-3/TRBV12-4; j_gene: TRBJ2-7; CDR3aa: CASSVQGAQGEQYF
v_gene: TRBV7-9; j_gene: TRBJ1-1; CDR3aa: CASSQTGDAEAFF
v_gene: TRBV20-1; j_gene: TRBJ2-5; CDR3aa: CSARGLAGHQETQYF
v_gene: TRBV11-1; j_gene: TRBJ2-1; CDR3aa: CASSSLVASGGSSYNEQFF
v_gene: TRBV12-3/TRBV12-4; j_gene: TRBJ1-1; CDR3aa: CASSGGGLVNTEAFF
v_gene: TRBV3-1; j_gene: TRBJ2-5; CDR3aa: CASSQIGLQETQYF
v_gene: TRBV6-1; j_gene: TRBJ1-5; CDR3aa: CATREIYQPQHF
v_gene: TRBV28; j_gene: TRBJ2-7; CDR3aa: CASKGGTSYEQYF
v_gene: TRBV2; j_gene: TRBJ2-7; CDR3aa: CASSEGSLVGGYEQYF